The T cell receptor (beta chain) described here comes from a study of patients and donors after allogeneic stem cell transplantation. This clonotype showed up many times. One entry per CDR3 protein results from TCRdb running MiXCR on the RT-PCR reads. The sample consists of roughly 960,000 distinct CDR3 sequences, under 20% of them appearing once. The CDR3 sequence is 14 residues long. The germline CDR1 and CDR2 sequences are LGHNA and YSLEER. V was clipped by 2 bases and J by 4 bases; unmatched bases: 3. This chain uses TRBV4-3 with TRBJ1-1, with 8 bases matching TRBD1. The sequenced sample was blood, either unsorted or a sorted T cell fraction (not recorded which). The source of this sequence is a human donor who was either an allogeneic HSCT recipient or a stem cell or donor lymphocyte infusion donor (not recorded which). It is not recorded whose cells these are; they may come from a transplant donor. DNA for the CDR3: TGCGCCAGCAGCCAACAGGGGGCAAGCACTGAAGCTTTCTTT. The encoded protein is CASSQQGASTEAFF.